This entry features one T cell receptor (beta chain) sequence. This sample was taken from a study of T cell changes during pregnancy in multiple sclerosis. The CDR3 spans 15 residues. V dropped 1 base and J dropped 2 bases, with 11 bases sitting between them. Germline CDR1 and CDR2: SGHRS and YFSETQ. Sequencing was performed with immunoSEQ multiplex PCR; in TCRdb, only in-frame clones are kept and a portion is missing. There are about 32,000 clones in the sample; 85% to 95% occur only once, and around 0.43% lies in the top ten. This TCR derives from a female donor with multiple sclerosis, enrolled in a pregnancy study. The rearrangement links TRBV5-1 to TRBJ2-3; TRBD1 is a possible D gene (6 bases). The starting material was CD4+ T cells from peripheral blood mononuclear cells, obtained in the second trimester of pregnancy. CDR3 residues: CASSLTGSVTDTQYF. DNA of the CDR3: TGCGCCAGCAGCTTGACAGGGAGTGTCACAGATACGCAGTATTTT.